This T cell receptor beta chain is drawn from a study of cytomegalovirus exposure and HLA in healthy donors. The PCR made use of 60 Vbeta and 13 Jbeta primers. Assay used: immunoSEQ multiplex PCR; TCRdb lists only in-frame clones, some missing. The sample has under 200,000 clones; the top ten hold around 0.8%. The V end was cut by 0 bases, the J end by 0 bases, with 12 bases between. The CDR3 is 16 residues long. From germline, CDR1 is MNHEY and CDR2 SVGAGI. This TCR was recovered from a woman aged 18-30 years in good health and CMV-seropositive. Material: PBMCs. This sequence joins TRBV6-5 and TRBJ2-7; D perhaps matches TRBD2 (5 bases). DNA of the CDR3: TGTGCCAGCAGTTACTCGGTCGAGGGCGTCTCCTACGAGCAGTACTTC. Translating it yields CASSYSVEGVSYEQYF.